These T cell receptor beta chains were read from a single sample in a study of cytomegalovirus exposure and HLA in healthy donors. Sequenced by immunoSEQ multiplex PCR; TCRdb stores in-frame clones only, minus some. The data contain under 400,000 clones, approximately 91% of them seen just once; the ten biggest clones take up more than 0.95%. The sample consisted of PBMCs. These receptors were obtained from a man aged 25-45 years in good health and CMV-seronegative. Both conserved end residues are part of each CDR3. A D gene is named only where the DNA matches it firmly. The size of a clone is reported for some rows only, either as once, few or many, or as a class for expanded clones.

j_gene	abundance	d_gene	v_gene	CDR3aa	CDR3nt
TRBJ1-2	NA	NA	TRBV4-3	CASSPSVIANYGYTF	TGCGCCAGCAGCCCGTCCGTTATCGCTAACTATGGCTACACCTTC
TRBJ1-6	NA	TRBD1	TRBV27	CASSHRGRGSYNSPLHF	TGTGCCAGCAGCCACAGGGGGCGGGGGTCCTATAATTCACCCCTCCACTTT
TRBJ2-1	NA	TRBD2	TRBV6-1	CASRPGGVGYNEQFF	TGTGCCAGCAGGCCCGGGGGGGTAGGGTACAATGAGCAGTTCTTC
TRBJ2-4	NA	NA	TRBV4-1	CASSQGGGAVNIQYF	TGCGCCAGCAGCCAAGGAGGGGGGGCTGTAAACATTCAGTACTTC
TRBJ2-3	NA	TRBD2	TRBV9	CASALGTSGSTDTQYF	TGTGCCAGCGCTTTAGGGACTAGCGGGTCCACAGATACGCAGTATTTT
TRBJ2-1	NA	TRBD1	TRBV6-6	CASRIQGASYNEQFF	TGTGCCAGCAGAATACAGGGGGCTTCTTACAATGAGCAGTTCTTC
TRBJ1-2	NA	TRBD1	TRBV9	CASSGAGGPGYTF	TGTGCCAGCAGCGGCGCAGGGGGCCCTGGCTACACCTTC
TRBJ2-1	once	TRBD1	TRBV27	CASREAGGTGSYNEQFF	TGTGCCAGCAGAGAGGCAGGGGGTACAGGCTCCTACAATGAGCAGTTCTTC
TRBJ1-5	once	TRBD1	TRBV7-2	CASSSTGGRGNQPQHF	TGTGCCAGCAGCTCTACAGGGGGCCGGGGCAATCAGCCCCAGCATTTT
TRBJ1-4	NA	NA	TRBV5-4	CASSRATEGNEKLFF	TGTGCCAGCAGCCGGGCGACCGAGGGAAATGAAAAACTGTTTTTT
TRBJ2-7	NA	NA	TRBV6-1	CASSEGRGHYEQYF	TGTGCCAGCAGTGAAGGGCGGGGCCACTACGAGCAGTACTTC
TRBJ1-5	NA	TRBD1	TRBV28	CASSILDRGLNQPQHF	TGTGCCAGCAGCATCCTAGACAGGGGACTCAATCAGCCCCAGCATTTT
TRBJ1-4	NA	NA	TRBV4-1	CASSQRPGDEKKLFF	TGCGCCAGCAGCCAACGGCCGGGGGATGAGAAAAAACTGTTTTTT
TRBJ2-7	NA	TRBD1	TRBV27	CASRVTGDGYEQYF	TGTGCCAGCAGAGTGACAGGGGACGGCTACGAGCAGTACTTC
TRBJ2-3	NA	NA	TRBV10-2	CASSVSGTSDTQYF	TGCGCCAGCAGTGTTTCCGGGACTTCAGATACGCAGTATTTT
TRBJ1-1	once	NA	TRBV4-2	CASSQDMAGATEAFF	TGTGCCAGCAGCCAAGATATGGCAGGGGCAACTGAAGCTTTCTTT
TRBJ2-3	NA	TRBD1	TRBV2	CASSEKGQGGVLDTQYF	TGTGCCAGCAGTGAAAAGGGACAGGGGGGGGTTTTAGATACGCAGTATTTT
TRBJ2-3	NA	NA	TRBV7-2	CASSLAFGDTQYF	TGTGCCAGCAGCTTAGCTTTCGGGGATACGCAGTATTTT
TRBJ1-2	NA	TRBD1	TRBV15	CATSRDRLYGYTF	TGTGCCACCAGCAGGGACAGGCTGTATGGCTACACCTTC
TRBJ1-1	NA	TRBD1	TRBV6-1	CASTPRSGTGTTFF	TGTGCCAGCACTCCTCGCTCCGGGACAGGGACGACTTTCTTT